This T cell receptor (beta chain) was sequenced in a study of identical twins. Per germline, CDR1 SGHVS and CDR2 FNYEAQ. After removal of 5 bases from V and 7 bases from J, the junction contained 9 bases not matched to a gene. CDR3 length: 15 residues. A note on this clonotype: Antigen specificity is unknown.

TCRdb itself ran the 5' RACE reads through MiXCR, one entry per CDR3 protein. The sample records approximately 890,000 distinct CDR3 sequences, around an eighth being singletons. Study outcomes and limitations: Twin pairs had excess sharing that was weaker in beta out-of-frame sequences. The study reached conclusions through statistical analysis that was cross-sectional, not following the same donors. Cord blood beta clonotypes present at high abundance carried fewer insertions; no such pattern appeared in memory repertoires.

These records were also assigned to another study, of yellow fever vaccine responses in identical twins.

This sequence originates from a woman between 18 and 30 years old in good health. Sequencing was performed on PBMCs. The chain combines TRBV7-6 with TRBJ2-1; 9 nucleotides match TRBD2. The CDR3 protein is CASSASQRGENEQFF. The CDR3 DNA reads as TGTGCCAGCAGCGCGAGCCAGCGGGGGGAGAATGAGCAGTTCTTC. The whole variable domain, filled in from reference TRBV7-6 and TRBJ2-1, reads GAGVSQSPRYKVTKRGQDVALRCDPISGHVSLYWYRQALGQGPEFLTYFNYEAQQDKSGLPNDRFSAERPEGSISTLTIQRTEQRDSAMYRCASSASQRGENEQFFGPGTRLTVL.